This T cell receptor beta chain was found in a study of T cells after yellow fever vaccination. Study results and limitations: Most clones from primary vaccination were detected again post-booster (roughly 96% CD4, 88% CD8). Almost every vaccine-responding clonotype was undetectable in sorted memory subsets on day 0.

In TCRdb, the 5' RACE reads were re-called with MiXCR into one record per CDR3 protein. The table has about 4,600 distinct CDR3 sequences, over 3% seen once; the top ten hold 59%. This clonotype has a count of ten or more. CDR1 is SGHDT, CDR2 YYEEEE, per germline. Between the trimmed V and J ends, which lost 4 bases and 6 bases, there was a span of 17 bases. CDR3 length equals 14 residues. The rearrangement joins TRBV5-6 to TRBJ2-7; D possibly uses TRBD1 or TRBD2 (6 bases each). The sequenced sample was PBMCs, either bulk or a sorted T-cell subset (CD4+, CD8+, memory, or dextramer-sorted; not recorded which), obtained 15 days after the yellow fever booster vaccination. The TCR was taken from a man aged 30 to 45 who received the YFV17D yellow fever vaccine. CDR3 in amino acids: CASSREGGRREQYF. The CDR3 DNA reads TGTGCCAGCAGCCGCGAAGGGGGGCGCCGCGAGCAGTACTTC.